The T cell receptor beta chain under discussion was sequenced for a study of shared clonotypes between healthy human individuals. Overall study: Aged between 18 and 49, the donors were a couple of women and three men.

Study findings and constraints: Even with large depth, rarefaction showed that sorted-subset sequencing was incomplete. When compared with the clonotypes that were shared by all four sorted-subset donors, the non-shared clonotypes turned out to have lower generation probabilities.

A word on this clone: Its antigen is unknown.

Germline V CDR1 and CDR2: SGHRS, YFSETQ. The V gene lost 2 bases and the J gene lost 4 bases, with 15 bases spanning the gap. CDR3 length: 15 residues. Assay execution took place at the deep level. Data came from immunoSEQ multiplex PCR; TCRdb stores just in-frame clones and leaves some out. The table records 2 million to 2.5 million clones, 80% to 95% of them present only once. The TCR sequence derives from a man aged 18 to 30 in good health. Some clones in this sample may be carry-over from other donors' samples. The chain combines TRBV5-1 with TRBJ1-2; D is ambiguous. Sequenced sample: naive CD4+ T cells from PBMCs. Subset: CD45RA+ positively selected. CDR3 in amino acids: CASSLETQPVYGYTF. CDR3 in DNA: TGCGCCAGCAGCTTAGAGACCCAACCGGTCTATGGCTACACCTTC. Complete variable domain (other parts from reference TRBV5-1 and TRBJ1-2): KAGVTQTPRYLIKTRGQQVTLSCSPISGHRSVSWYQQTPGQGLQFLFEYFSETQRNKGNFPGRFSGRQFSNSRSEMNVSTLELGDSALYLCASSLETQPVYGYTFGSGTRLTVV.